Sequencing of this T cell receptor (beta chain) was carried out in a study of blood T cell repertoires in COVID-19. Whole-study context: The United States, Italy and Spain were the sources of the acute and convalescent COVID-19 samples. PBMCs, B-cell-depleted T cells, or T cells provided the cDNA or gDNA that made up the material.

Some clones are missing from TCRdb's copy, which holds only in-frame ones; the method was immunoSEQ multiplex PCR. The sample has around 130,000 clones, approximately 84% seen once. The CDR3 spans 15 residues. Trimming pared 1 base from V and 3 bases from J, leaving 12 bases between. Germline lookup yields CDR1 LGHDT and CDR2 YNNKEL (reference sequence). This clonotype was sampled from a woman of 80 years or more with acute or convalescent COVID-19. The chain is built from TRBV3-1 (or the pseudogene TRBV3-2) and TRBJ2-5; no clear D. The specimen sequenced was peripheral blood. Here the CDR3 DNA reads TGTGCCAGCAGCCAAGGGCCACAAGGAGAAGAGACCCAGTACTTC. This codes for CASSQGPQGEETQYF.